This T cell receptor beta chain was observed in a study of blood T cell repertoires in COVID-19. TCRdb's table, derived via immunoSEQ multiplex PCR, lists solely in-frame clones and lacks some. This table holds around 77,000 clones, 85% to 95% found once. This sequence originates from a woman aged 55-69 years with active COVID-19. Sequenced material: peripheral blood.

The CDR3 loop reads CASSYSGAAYEQYF. CDR3 nucleotide sequence: TGTGCCAGCAGTTACTCAGGGGCGGCCTACGAGCAGTACTTC. This chain joins TRBV6-6 and TRBJ2-7, with D possibly matching TRBD1 (5 bases). With 0 bases removed from V and 2 bases from J, the gap between germline ends came to 8 bases. CDR3 length: 14 amino acids. The germline gives CDR1 MNHNY, CDR2 SVGAGI (reference sequence).